This entry is about one TCR beta chain. The sample originates from a study of control samples from healthy donors and cancer patients. V lost 4 bases and J lost 7; bases outside the gene matches: 11. This CDR3 has 18 amino acids. CDR1 and CDR2 from the germline V gene are MGHRA and YSYEKL. Sequencing was performed with immunoSEQ multiplex PCR; in TCRdb, only in-frame clones are kept and a portion is missing. The table records 250,000 to 300,000 clones, around 79% of them present only once. The chain joins TRBV4-1 to TRBJ1-6; 12 positions match TRBD1. The receptor's source is a woman aged 55-69 years with lung cancer. The specimen sequenced was PBMCs. The CDR3 DNA is TGCGCCAGCAGCCTGGCTGCGGGGGGACAGGGGGCGAATTCACCCCTCCACTTT. Translation gives CASSLAAGGQGANSPLHF.